This entry is about one T cell receptor (beta chain). Its antigen is unidentified. This entry is derived from a study of immune evolution from preneoplasia to lung adenocarcinoma. Study-wide results and limits: Highest clonality occurred in KRAS-mutant, not EGFR-mutant or double wild-type, nodules.

The J segment lost 10 bases and the V segment lost 6 bases, leaving 10 bases of the junction unmatched. Germline CDR1 reads MDHEN; CDR2 reads SYDVKM. The CDR3 is 13 residues long. Premalignant or tumor cells were enriched by macro-dissection after pathologic assessment. Assay: immunoSEQ multiplex PCR; the TCRdb copy retains only in-frame clones and omits some. The sample shows approximately 4,900 clones, about 80% of them seen only once. Sequenced sample: FFPE minimally invasive lung adenocarcinoma tissue. The sequence was obtained from a person aged 70 to 80 with lung adenocarcinoma. The chain recombines TRBV28 with TRBJ2-7, with TRBD2 matching over 9 bases. This CDR3 reads CASRGGGRAEQYF. As DNA, the CDR3 is TGTGCCAGCAGGGGGGGCGGGAGGGCGGAACAGTACTTC.